This T cell receptor beta chain is from a study of OX40 agonist ivuxolimab in advanced cancers. CDR1 and CDR2 (germline): MNHEY, SVGAGI. This CDR3 region has 16 residues. V was shortened by 4 bases and J by 7 bases, with 17 bases between the two germline ends. The repertoire was sequenced with immunoSEQ multiplex PCR; TCRdb's copy has only in-frame clones and lacks some. The top ten clones hold 13% of a sample with some 41,000 clones, about 88% of them seen once. In the case of this clone: Its matching antigen is unknown.

Findings of the study overall: Some patients without response likewise showed low normalized clonal expansion. Expanded clones belonging to CD8+ T cells outnumbered, on average, those of CD4+. The study observed clonal expansion of CD4+ and CD8+ blood T cells by week 6 at 0.1 to 3.0 mg/kg.

Sequenced material: CD4+ or CD8+ T cells sorted from blood, taken in a trial of the OX40 agonist ivuxolimab. The chain joins TRBV6-5 to TRBJ1-6; tentatively, D is TRBD1 (5 bases). This sequence was found in an adult with an advanced solid tumor such as melanoma, head and neck, liver or kidney cancer. Here the CDR3 reads CASSSRGGGGNSPLHF. Here the CDR3 DNA reads TGTGCCAGCAGTTCGCGCGGGGGAGGAGGAAATTCACCCCTCCACTTT.